The 13 T cell receptor beta chains below come from one sample, sequenced in a study of T cell responses to AZD1222 COVID-19 vaccine (dated by TCRdb to about 2021). Interpreted using the paper, the time point label stands for: baseline before first vaccination. Receptors were amplified or captured by the immunoSEQ multiplex PCR assay. The clones in this table, taken by TCRdb from immuneACCESS, are in-frame only. Not every clone is retained; where verified, under half of the shortfall comes from an unresolved V gene, and the cause of the rest is unknown. In this sample the table shows more than 150,000 clones, approximately 91% of which occur a single time. The ten most abundant clones make up 0.99% of the sample. Sample: peripheral blood, taken on day 0 of AZD1222 vaccination. Receptors were obtained from an adult in good health.

The V and J genes are TRBV9 and TRBJ2-3, with a possible D match to TRBD1 (6 bases). Germline V gene sequence: CDR1 SGDLS, CDR2 YYNGEE. The CDR3 consists of 16 residues. V was cut by 3 bases and J by 4 bases, with 18 bases left in between. The CDR3 here is CASSASGRGYSDTQYF. CDR3 coding DNA: TGTGCCAGCAGCGCTTCGGGCAGGGGATATTCAGATACGCAGTATTTT. Full variable domain (outside the CDR3, taken from reference TRBV9 and TRBJ2-3): DSGVTQTPKHLITATGQRVTLRCSPRSGDLSVYWYQQSLDQGLQFLIQYYNGEERAKGNILERFSAQQFPDLHSELNLSSLELGDSALYFCASSASGRGYSDTQYFGPGTRLTVL.

V is TRBV18 and J is TRBJ2-5; 9 nucleotides agree with TRBD1. This CDR3 region has 14 residues. Germline CDR1 KGHSH, CDR2 LQKENI. With 1 base clipped from V and 4 bases from J, the junction kept 1 base outside the gene matches. CDR3 nucleotide sequence: TGTGCCAGCTCACCACAGACAGGGGGAGAGACCCAGTACTTC. Translation gives CASSPQTGGETQYF.

V gene TRBV27 combines with J gene TRBJ2-1; D gene uncertain. Germline V gives CDR1 MNHEY, CDR2 SMNVEV (reference sequence). CDR3 length: 15 amino acids. The V and J ends lost 5 bases and 6 bases respectively, with 17 bases between them. This chain's CDR3 is CASSPKFATLNEQFF. CDR3 DNA sequence: TGTGCCAGCAGTCCAAAATTTGCGACCCTCAATGAGCAGTTCTTC.

The J gene is TRBJ2-1, the V gene TRBV14; no firm D call. CDR3 length equals 14 residues. Trimming pared 4 bases from V and 4 bases from J, leaving 11 bases between. CDR1 SGHDN and CDR2 FVKESK come from the germline V gene. CDR3 nucleotides: TGTGCCAGCAGCCTTGCTACAAATTACAATGAGCAGTTCTTC. Its translation: CASSLATNYNEQFF.

This chain links TRBV5-8 with TRBJ1-2; D gene unclear. Trimming stripped 0 bases from V and 1 base from J, with 4 bases between. This CDR3 spans 13 amino acids. In germline, CDR1 is SGHTS, CDR2 YDEGEE. CDR3 residues: CASSLDFNYGYTF. The CDR3 DNA follows: TGTGCCAGCAGCTTGGACTTTAACTATGGCTACACCTTC.

The gene calls are TRBV27 and TRBJ2-1, with D unclear. Trimming took off 2 bases at V and 6 bases at J, with 17 bases between the two ends. The CDR3 runs to 16 residues. CDR1 and CDR2 from the germline V gene are MNHEY and SMNVEV (reference sequence). CDR3 amino acids: CASSLMWQGSANEQFF. The CDR3 DNA sequence: TGTGCCAGCAGTTTAATGTGGCAAGGTTCTGCCAATGAGCAGTTCTTC.

The chain uses TRBV18 and TRBJ2-1, with 13 positions matching TRBD2. J was trimmed by 8 bases and V by 5 bases; bases with no gene match: 9. Germline loops: CDR1 KGHSH, CDR2 LQKENI. CDR3 length: 16 amino acids. As DNA, the CDR3 is TGTGCCAGCTCAACGCTACTAGCGGGGGGGGTCTATGAGCAGTTCTTC. Protein product: CASSTLLAGGVYEQFF.

The chain combines TRBV12-5 with TRBJ1-1; 8 bases are a match to TRBD1. With V trimmed by 4 bases and J by 7 bases, 2 bases remained unmatched. Germline CDR1 reads LGHNT; CDR2 reads FRNRAP. The CDR3 contains 12 residues. CDR3 coding DNA: TGTGCTAGTGGTTCAGGGGGCTTTGAAGCTTTCTTT. This gives the protein CASGSGGFEAFF.

J is TRBJ2-7 and V is TRBV5-1, with D possibly TRBD2 on 6 matching bases. Germline loops: CDR1 SGHRS, CDR2 YFSETQ. The CDR3 has 18 residues. Trimming cost V 0 bases and J 0 bases, with 19 bases left between them. In DNA, the CDR3 is TGCGCCAGCAGCTTGGCAGGGTTACAAGCGGAGGGCTCCTACGAGCAGTACTTC. Translated, it gives CASSLAGLQAEGSYEQYF.

J is TRBJ2-1 and V is TRBV6-1; 9 bases are a match to TRBD2. Germline assignment: CDR1 MNHNS and CDR2 SASEGT. This CDR3 spans 15 amino acids. The V and J ends lost 2 bases and 9 bases, in that order; junction bases with no gene match: 8. The CDR3, as DNA: TGTGCCAGCAGTGAAAGGCCTAGCGGGATTCCTGAGCAGTTCTTC. Protein product: CASSERPSGIPEQFF.

The V gene is TRBV7-9, the J gene TRBJ1-1; D remains unclear. This CDR3 spans 13 amino acids. V gave up 6 bases and J gave up 3 bases, with 11 bases separating them. The germline CDR1 and CDR2 sequences are SEHNR and FQNEAQ (reference sequence). The DNA of the CDR3 is TGTGCCAGCAGACCGGACGGTTACACTGAAGCTTTCTTT. Amino acids: CASRPDGYTEAFF.

This clone was seen only a few times. The rearrangement joins TRBV19 to TRBJ1-6; 7 bases line up with TRBD1. The CDR3 sequence is 18 residues long. J lost 0 bases, V lost 6 bases, and 11 bases had no gene match. Germline V gene sequence: CDR1 LNHDA, CDR2 SQIVND (reference sequence). Written as DNA, the CDR3 is TGTGCCAGTAGGAGATCATTACAGGGGAGCTCCTATAATTCACCCCTCCACTTT. It specifies CASRRSLQGSSYNSPLHF.

This clone was seen once. This sequence joins TRBV19 and TRBJ1-2; TRBD1 aligns across 9 bases. CDR1 and CDR2 from the germline V gene are LNHDA and SQIVND (reference sequence). The V gene end was trimmed by 6 bases and the J gene end by 8 bases; junction bases not matched to a gene: 10. This CDR3 is 14 amino acids long. The CDR3: CASRARTGEQGYTF. The CDR3 region has the DNA TGTGCCAGTAGAGCCCGGACAGGGGAGCAGGGCTACACCTTC.